A selection of T cell receptor beta chains follows, all from one sample in a study of beta chain features in type 1 diabetes. Sequenced by immunoSEQ multiplex PCR; TCRdb stores in-frame clones only, minus some. The repertoire holds hundreds of thousands of clones, with around 16% as singletons. The sequenced material came from naive CD4+ T cells from blood. All receptors derive from a man aged 18 to 29 in good health. Both conserved end residues are part of each CDR3. Where a row states a size, it is once, few, many or the class of an expanded clone; other rows omit it.

clone_size,v_call,cdr3_aa
few,TRBV28,CASRTPGAEAFF
few,TRBV9,CASSPHPGQQNTGELFF
few,TRBV29-1,CSVVGSGSSQQFF
.,TRBV15,CATSRDVGTPGNTIYF
.,TRBV27,CASNTPRGRSPLHF
.,TRBV5-1,CASRDASPGNTIYF
.,TRBV4-1,CASSQDRQPNYGYTF
few,TRBV29-1,CSVSGRMNTEAFF
few,TRBV19,CASSMTGQRDGYTF
.,TRBV7-6,CASSLNSGTGMSPLHF
.,TRBV28,CASTPGPSSYEQYF
few,TRBV2,CASFYGANVLTF
few,TRBV7-3,CASSLTEGSSSYNEQFF
few,TRBV18,CASSPRLLQVLNTEAFF
.,TRBV9,CASSHGGTNTGELFF
.,TRBV14,CASSQDWANYGYTF
few,TRBV7-9,CASSSRGLGVYEQYF
few,TRBV6-1,CASSASGQGVPFPFNEQFF
few,TRBV7-8,CASSLDTHDNEQFF
.,TRBV5-1,CASSRDRALGYTF
.,TRBV19,CASSIWGSGPRGYTF
.,TRBV5-6,CASSLSGLGYNEQFF
.,TRBV5-4,CASSSTGLANYGYTF
.,TRBV9,CASSVAGTQNQPQHF
.,TRBV5-1,CASSLGQGGFGEQFF
.,TRBV19,CASSASPGPQHF
.,TRBV9,CASSVAAGYAGYTF
.,TRBV6-5,CASSYRGYGYTF
few,TRBV4-3,CASSQEDRGRGYTF
.,TRBV21-1,CASSKGKGTYEQYF